This paragraph reports one T cell receptor (beta chain). During active infection, Seattle patients enrolled and were then monitored through disease. The data were obtained in a study of blood T cell repertoires in COVID-19. Study information: Italy, Spain and the United States were the sources of the convalescent and acute COVID-19 samples. T cells, B-cell-depleted T cells, or PBMCs supplied cDNA or gDNA.

J lost 1 base, V lost 6 bases, and 13 bases had no gene match. Germline V gene lookup returns CDR1 MDHEN and CDR2 SYDVKM. The CDR3 consists of 19 residues. This table comes from immunoSEQ multiplex PCR, and its TCRdb copy is limited to in-frame clones, with some not included. The data contain about 120,000 clones, around nine tenths of them singletons. The sample consisted of peripheral blood. The V gene is TRBV28, the J gene TRBJ1-5; 12 bases agree with TRBD1. This TCR derives from an older woman with COVID-19, enrolled during active disease. The CDR3 nucleotides read TGTGCCAGCAGCTCCAAGAGGGACAGGGGGCTGTGGAGCAATCAGCCCCAGCATTTT. As protein: CASSSKRDRGLWSNQPQHF.